Listed below are T cell receptor beta chains from one sample, sequenced in a study of siplizumab effects on memory and regulatory T cells. Produced via immunoSEQ multiplex PCR; TCRdb's table is partial and in-frame only. In the table there are some 97,000 clones, around 95% of which are singletons. The sample was Tregs sorted from blood. The receptor source for this set is a human donor in good health. Both conserved end residues are part of each CDR3. A D gene is named only where the DNA matches it firmly. Rows may omit the clone size; those that give it use once, few, many or a size class.

>-|TRBJ2-6|TRBV28|-
TGTGCCAGCAAACCTGGGGCCAACGTCCTGACTTTC
CASKPGANVLTF
>-|TRBJ2-2|TRBV12-5|TRBD2
TGTGCTAGTGGTGTCGGACTAGCGGGATTTGGCACCGGGGAGCTGTTTTTT
CASGVGLAGFGTGELFF
>-|TRBJ2-3|TRBV19|TRBD1
TGTGCCAGTAGTACAGGATTCGGGACAGGGATATTACGAGATACGCAGTATTTT
CASSTGFGTGILRDTQYF
>-|TRBJ2-3|TRBV7-6|-
TGTGCCAGCAGCTTAGGGGAGGTGAGCACAGATACGCAGTATTTT
CASSLGEVSTDTQYF
>-|TRBJ1-4|TRBV14|-
TGTGCCAGCAGCCTCAGGGGTGAAAAACTGTTTTTT
CASSLRGEKLFF
>-|TRBJ1-1|TRBV10-3|TRBD1
TGTGCCATCAGAGGCCCAGGGGGGGGTATCGCTGAAGCTTTCTTT
CAIRGPGGGIAEAFF
>-|TRBJ2-7|TRBV11-2|-
TGTGCCAGCAGCCACATCTACGAGCAGTACTTC
CASSHIYEQYF
>once|TRBJ2-1|TRBV7-2|TRBD2
TGTGCCAGCAGCTTTAGGTCTAGCGGGAGGCGGATTGGGAATGAGCAGTTCTTC
CASSFRSSGRRIGNEQFF
>once|TRBJ2-7|TRBV6-6|-
TGTGCCAGCAGTTACTCGAGACTAGCCTACGAGCAGTACTTC
CASSYSRLAYEQYF
>once|TRBJ2-7|TRBV2|-
TGTGCCAGCAGTGAAAAGGCCTACGAGCAGTACTTC
CASSEKAYEQYF
>-|TRBJ1-1|TRBV5-1|-
TGCGCCAGCAGGGGGTATGGGGTCCCGGGAGCTTTCTTT
CASRGYGVPGAFF
>-|TRBJ2-2|TRBV27|TRBD2
TGTGCCAGCAGTTTATCCCGGACTAGCGGGGAGCTGTTTTTT
CASSLSRTSGELFF
>-|TRBJ1-1|TRBV5-5|-
TGTGCCAGCAGCTTGACCGGGGCCACTGAAGCTTTCTTT
CASSLTGATEAFF
>-|TRBJ1-2|TRBV6-5|-
TGTGCCAGCAGTTCAAGGAACTATGGCTACACCTTC
CASSSRNYGYTF
>-|TRBJ1-1|TRBV7-8|-
TGTGCCAGCAGCAAGAGGGGGATAGGGTTGAACACTGAAGCTTTCTTT
CASSKRGIGLNTEAFF
>-|TRBJ2-7|TRBV6-1|TRBD2
TGTGCCAGCAGTCAAGCAACCCTGGGACTAGCGGCTCTCTACGAGCAGTACTTC
CASSQATLGLAALYEQYF
>-|TRBJ2-1|TRBV5-4|-
TGTGCCAGCAGCCCCGGGACTCGCCGGTGGATCTCCTACAATGAGCAGTTCTTC
CASSPGTRRWISYNEQFF
>-|TRBJ1-2|TRBV18|-
TGTGCCAGCACATTGGACAGCGGCTATGGCTACACCTTC
CASTLDSGYGYTF
>-|TRBJ2-7|TRBV28|TRBD1
TGTGCCAGCAGAGTAGGTAGGAGACAGGGGTATCGCGAGCAGTACTTC
CASRVGRRQGYREQYF
>-|TRBJ2-7|TRBV18|TRBD1
TGTGCCAGCTCACCTCGGCAGGGGGACGAGCAGTACTTC
CASSPRQGDEQYF
>-|TRBJ2-1|TRBV28|TRBD2
TGTGCCAGCAGTAAGGCTCTGGGACTAGCGGGAGGCTCCTACAATGAGCAGTTCTTC
CASSKALGLAGGSYNEQFF
>once|TRBJ2-7|TRBV28|TRBD2
TGTGCCAGCAGTTTTCAGCGCGGGGGGTTAAGGTCCTTAACCTACGAGCAGTACTTC
CASSFQRGGLRSLTYEQYF
>-|TRBJ1-4|TRBV2|TRBD1
TGTGCCAGCACCATCCGGGACAGGGGGCTAACTAATGAAAAACTGTTTTTT
CASTIRDRGLTNEKLFF
>-|TRBJ2-2|TRBV2|TRBD2
TGTGCCAGCAGTGTAACTAGCGGGAGAGGAAGTACCGGGGAGCTGTTTTTT
CASSVTSGRGSTGELFF
>-|TRBJ1-1|TRBV6-5|TRBD1
TGTGCCAGCAGGACAGGGGGCGCAGGTACTGAAGCTTTCTTT
CASRTGGAGTEAFF
>once|TRBJ2-2|TRBV7-3|-
TGTGCCAGCAGCTTATTCGGGAGAGCTTCGAACACCGGGGAGCTGTTTTTT
CASSLFGRASNTGELFF